Shown below are 9 T cell receptor beta chains from a single sample sequenced in a study of control samples from healthy donors and cancer patients. The protocol was immunoSEQ multiplex PCR, while the TCRdb copy is restricted to in-frame clones and leaves out a portion. The top ten clones hold 20% to 25% of a sample with some 22,000 clones, less than 90% of them seen once. Material: PBMCs. The receptor set was obtained from a man in his 60s with colorectal cancer.

The rearrangement links TRBV18 to TRBJ1-1; D remains ambiguous. V was trimmed by 0 bases and J by 4 bases, leaving 6 bases between them. The CDR3 is 13 amino acids. The germline V gene has CDR1 KGHSH and CDR2 LQKENI. The CDR3 DNA sequence: TGTGCCAGCTCACCACCAGGCTCCACTGAAGCTTTCTTT. Amino acid sequence: CASSPPGSTEAFF.

The V and J genes are TRBV11-2 and TRBJ2-7; 8 bases are shared with TRBD1. Germline lookup yields CDR1 SGHAT and CDR2 FQNNGV. The V segment lost 4 bases and the J segment 1 base; nucleotides outside the gene matches: 6. The CDR3 has 15 residues. CDR3 nucleotides: TGTGCCAGCAGCTCTCCACGGACAGGGTCCTACGAGCAGTACTTC. It is translated as CASSSPRTGSYEQYF.

This chain uses TRBV7-6 with TRBJ1-3, with no clear D. Germline V CDR1 and CDR2: SGHVS, FNYEAQ. The CDR3 is 15 residues long. Deletions cut 5 bases from V and 1 base from J, with 12 bases between. As DNA, the CDR3 is TGTGCCAGCAGCCCTAGGGCGGATTCTGGAAACACCATATATTTT. Translating it yields CASSPRADSGNTIYF.

The sample holds one count of this clone. The chain employs TRBV21-1 and TRBJ1-2; TRBD1, the D gene given by the table, was not confirmed from the DNA. TRBV21-1 is assigned pseudogene status. This CDR3 has 15 amino acids. The CDR3 region has the DNA TGTGCCAGCAGCAAAAGGTCTCGGGGACAACATGGCTACACCTTC. Its translation: CASSKRSRGQHGYTF.

This chain links TRBV19 with TRBJ2-1; TRBD2 might be the D (6 bases). This CDR3 is 16 amino acids long. Trimming removed 4 bases from V and 3 bases from J, with 16 bases in between. CDR1 is LNHDA and CDR2 is SQIVND in the germline V gene (reference sequence). CDR3 residues: CASSSLGGRSYNEQFF. DNA of the CDR3: TGTGCCAGTAGTAGCCTCGGGGGAAGGAGCTACAATGAGCAGTTCTTC. Full variable domain (outside the CDR3, taken from reference TRBV19 and TRBJ2-1): DGGITQSPKYLFRKEGQNVTLSCEQNLNHDAMYWYRQDPGQGLRLIYYSQIVNDFQKGDIAEGYSVSREKKESFPLTVTSAQKNPTAFYLCASSSLGGRSYNEQFFGPGTRLTVL.

The CDR3 loop is CSASSADTQYF. Written as DNA, the CDR3 is TGCAGTGCTAGTTCTGCAGATACGCAGTATTTT. The rearrangement joins TRBV20-1 to TRBJ2-3; D ambiguous. Germline V gene data show CDR1 as DFQATT and CDR2 as SNEGSKA (reference sequence). This CDR3 has 11 amino acids. Trimming removed 3 bases at V and 4 bases at J, with 5 bases between.

This clone was observed a handful of times. The chain employs TRBV7-8 and TRBJ2-7; D gene ambiguous. The germline V and J ends were trimmed by 1 base and 3 bases, with 7 bases remaining between them. In germline, CDR1 is SGHVS, CDR2 FQNEAQ. The CDR3 spans 13 residues. The CDR3 coding sequence is TGTGCCAGCAGCTTAGAACCCTTCTACGAGCAGTACGTC. Amino acid sequence: CASSLEPFYEQYV.

With regard to this clone: This sample also contains other DNA sequences that code for the same CDR3. The CDR3 region has the DNA TGTGCCATCAGCCAGGGATCTAATGAAAAACTGTTTTTT. Translation: CAISQGSNEKLFF. The chain uses TRBV10-3 and TRBJ1-4; D perhaps matches TRBD1 (5 bases). Germline CDR1 and CDR2: ENHRY and SYGVKD. The CDR3 is made up of 13 amino acids. V dropped 6 bases and J dropped 3 bases, with 8 bases sitting between them.

The count of this clone is one. The V and J genes are TRBV11-2 and TRBJ1-1, with D possibly being TRBD1 (6 bases). The CDR3 has 15 amino acids. Trimming removed 6 bases at V and 5 bases at J, with 19 bases between. The V gene's germline CDR1 is SGHAT and CDR2 FQNNGV. The CDR3 DNA sequence: TGTGCCAGCAGTAGGGGACGGGGGGCGCCGACTGAAGCTTTCTTT. Its translation: CASSRGRGAPTEAFF.